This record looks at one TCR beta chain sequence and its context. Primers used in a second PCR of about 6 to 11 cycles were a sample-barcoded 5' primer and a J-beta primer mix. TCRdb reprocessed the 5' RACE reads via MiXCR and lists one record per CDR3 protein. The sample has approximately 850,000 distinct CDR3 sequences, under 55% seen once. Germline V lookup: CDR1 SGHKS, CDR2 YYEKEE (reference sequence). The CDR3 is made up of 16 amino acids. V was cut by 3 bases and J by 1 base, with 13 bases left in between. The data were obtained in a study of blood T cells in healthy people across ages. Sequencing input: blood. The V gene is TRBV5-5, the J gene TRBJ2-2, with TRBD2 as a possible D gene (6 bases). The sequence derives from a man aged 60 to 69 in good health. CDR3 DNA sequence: TGTGCCAGCAGCTCTCCTTGGGGGGAGAACACCGGGGAGCTGTTTTTT. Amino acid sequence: CASSSPWGENTGELFF.